The 8 T cell receptor beta chains below were found in one sample sequenced in a study of breast tumors, draining lymph nodes, adjacent tissues. From the multiplex PCR reads, TCRdb called clonotypes with MiXCR, one entry per CDR3 protein. The sample has about 220,000 distinct CDR3 sequences; less than 45% are singletons. Breast cancer patients provided tissue from their axillary draining lymph nodes. Sequenced input: axillary lymph node tissue. These receptors originate from a female donor with breast cancer. Some clones in this sample may be carry-over from other donors' samples.

This clonotype was seen a handful of times. The J gene is TRBJ2-7, the V gene TRBV28; 8 bases align to TRBD1. The CDR3 consists of 16 residues. V lost 5 bases to trimming and J lost 0 bases; unmatched junction nucleotides: 9. Germline V lookup: CDR1 MDHEN, CDR2 SYDVKM. The CDR3 reads CASSTHGTGRSYEQYF. For the CDR3, the DNA is TGTGCCAGCAGTACTCATGGGACAGGCCGCTCCTACGAGCAGTACTTC.

This clonotype was counted at least ten times. The J gene is TRBJ1-6, the V gene TRBV25-1; a weak D match, TRBD1 (5 bases). Trimming cost V 6 bases and J 11 bases, with 17 bases left between them. Looked up from germline, CDR1 is MGHDK and CDR2 is SYGVNS. This CDR3 comprises 14 residues. The chain's CDR3 is CASRMMGELAPLHF. CDR3 DNA sequence: TGTGCCAGCAGAATGATGGGGGAATTGGCACCCCTCCACTTT.

This clonotype has a count of ten or more. The chain is built from TRBV7-9 and TRBJ2-7, with D unclear. Trimming stripped 3 bases from V and 0 bases from J, with 9 bases between. The germline gives CDR1 SEHNR, CDR2 FQNEAQ (reference sequence). The CDR3 runs 14 residues. The CDR3 spells CASSLGSGSYEQYF. CDR3 nucleotides: TGTGCCAGCAGCTTGGGCTCTGGCTCCTACGAGCAGTACTTC.

This clonotype appeared a few times. The V and J genes are TRBV30 and TRBJ1-2, with D tentatively TRBD1 (5 bases). Per germline, CDR1 GTSNPN and CDR2 SVGIG (reference sequence). Trimming left V 0 bases short and J 7 bases short, with 18 bases between. The CDR3 is 15 residues long. CDR3 sequence: CAWSVPRGPVAGYTF. The CDR3 coding sequence is TGTGCCTGGAGTGTACCAAGGGGACCAGTAGCTGGCTACACCTTC.

This clonotype was picked up many times. V and J are TRBV6-5 and TRBJ1-6; D gene uncertain. CDR3 length: 12 residues. V was pared by 6 bases and J by 14 bases, with 14 bases between. Germline assignment: CDR1 MNHEY and CDR2 SVGAGI. CDR3 protein: CASSTRAVALHF. As DNA, the CDR3 is TGTGCCAGCAGCACGAGGGCCGTAGCCCTCCACTTT.

In DNA form, the CDR3 reads TGTGCCAGCAGTTACTCGGGGGGGCGGGGTGAGCAGTTCTTC. This gives the protein CASSYSGGRGEQFF. The V call is TRBV6-5, the J call TRBJ2-1, with D possibly matching TRBD2 (7 bases). Trimming pared 0 bases from V and 9 bases from J, leaving 12 bases between. The CDR3 loop spans 14 amino acids. Germline lookup yields CDR1 MNHEY and CDR2 SVGAGI.

This clonotype was seen a few times. The genes are TRBV28 and TRBJ1-2; D remains unclear. The CDR3 runs 13 residues. The ends were cut back, 4 bases at V and 4 bases at J, with 10 bases in the middle. CDR1 is MDHEN, CDR2 SYDVKM, per germline. The CDR3 nucleotides are TGTGCCAGCAGTTCGACACGTAGCTATGGCTACACCTTC. Amino acids: CASSSTRSYGYTF.

Many counts were recorded for this clonotype. The gene calls are TRBV12-3 or TRBV12-4 and TRBJ1-6; D is perhaps TRBD1 (5 bases). V lost 6 bases to trimming and J lost 6 bases, with 9 bases between them. This CDR3 contains 13 residues. In DNA, the CDR3 is TGTGCCAGCAGCAGGGTTCGTAATTCACCCCTCCACTTT. Its protein is CASSRVRNSPLHF.